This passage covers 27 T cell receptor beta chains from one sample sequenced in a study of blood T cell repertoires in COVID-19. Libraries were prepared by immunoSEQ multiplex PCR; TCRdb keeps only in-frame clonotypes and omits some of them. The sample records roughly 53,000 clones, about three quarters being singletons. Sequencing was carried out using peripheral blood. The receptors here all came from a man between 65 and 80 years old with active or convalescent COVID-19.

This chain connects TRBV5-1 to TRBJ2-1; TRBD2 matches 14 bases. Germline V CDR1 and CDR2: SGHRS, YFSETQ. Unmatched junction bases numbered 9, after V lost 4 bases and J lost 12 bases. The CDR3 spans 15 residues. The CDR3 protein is CASSLSGTSGRGQFF. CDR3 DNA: TGCGCCAGCAGCCTCTCCGGGACTAGCGGGAGAGGGCAGTTCTTC.

CDR3 in DNA: TGTGCCAGCAGCTTAAGCGGGGGGGCTGAGACCCAGTACTTC. This encodes CASSLSGGAETQYF. The rearrangement joins TRBV7-7 to TRBJ2-5; 10 nucleotides match TRBD2. This CDR3 comprises 14 residues. The junction had 2 bases not matched to a gene; V was cut back by 2 bases and J by 5 bases. In germline, CDR1 is SSHAT, CDR2 FNYEAQ (reference sequence).

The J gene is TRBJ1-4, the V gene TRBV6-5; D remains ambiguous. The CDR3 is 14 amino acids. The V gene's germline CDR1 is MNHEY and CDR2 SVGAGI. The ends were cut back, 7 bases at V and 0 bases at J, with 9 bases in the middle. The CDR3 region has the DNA TGTGCCAGCATACGAGAGGCAACTAATGAAAAACTGTTTTTT. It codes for CASIREATNEKLFF.

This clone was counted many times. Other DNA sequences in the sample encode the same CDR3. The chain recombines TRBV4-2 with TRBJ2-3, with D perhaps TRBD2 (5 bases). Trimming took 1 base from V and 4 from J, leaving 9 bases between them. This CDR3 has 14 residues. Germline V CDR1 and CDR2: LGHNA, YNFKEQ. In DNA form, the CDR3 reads TGTGCCAGCAGCCAAGGTGGAGGCGCAGATACGCAGTATTTT. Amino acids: CASSQGGGADTQYF.

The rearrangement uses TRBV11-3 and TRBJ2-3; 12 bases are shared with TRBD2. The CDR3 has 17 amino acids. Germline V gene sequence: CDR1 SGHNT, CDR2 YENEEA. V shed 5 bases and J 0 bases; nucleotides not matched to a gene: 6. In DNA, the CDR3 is TGTGCCAGCAGCGGGCGCGGGACTAGCGGGAGCACAGATACGCAGTATTTT. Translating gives CASSGRGTSGSTDTQYF.

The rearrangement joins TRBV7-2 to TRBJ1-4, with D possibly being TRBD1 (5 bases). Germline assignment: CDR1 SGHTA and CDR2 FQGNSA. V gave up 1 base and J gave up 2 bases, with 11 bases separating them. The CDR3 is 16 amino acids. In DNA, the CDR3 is TGTGCCAGCAGCTTAGGGCCGCAGGGTACTAATGAAAAACTGTTTTTT. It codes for CASSLGPQGTNEKLFF.

The CDR3 coding sequence is TGTGCCAGCAGTGAGGGATACGAGCAGTACTTC. It specifies CASSEGYEQYF. The chain combines TRBV6-2 or TRBV6-3 with TRBJ2-7, with D possibly TRBD2 on 5 matching bases. The V and J ends lost 5 bases and 4 bases respectively, with 6 bases between them. Germline-derived CDR1 and CDR2 are MNHEY and SVGEGT. The length of the CDR3 is 11 residues.

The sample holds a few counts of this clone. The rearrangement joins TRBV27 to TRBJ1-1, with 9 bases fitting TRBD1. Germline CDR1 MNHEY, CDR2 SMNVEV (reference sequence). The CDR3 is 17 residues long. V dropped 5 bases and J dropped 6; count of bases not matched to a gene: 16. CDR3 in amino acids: CASSPWDRENLSSEAFF. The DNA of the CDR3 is TGTGCCAGCAGTCCATGGGACAGGGAAAATCTGAGCTCTGAAGCTTTCTTT.

The CDR3 region has the DNA TGTGCCAGCAGCCAACCCAGGGGAAACACCATATATTTT. Translated: CASSQPRGNTIYF. The V gene is TRBV3-1 (or the pseudogene TRBV3-2), the J gene TRBJ1-3; the D is unclear. CDR1 is LGHDT, CDR2 YNNKEL, per germline (reference sequence). This CDR3 is built from 13 residues. The ends were cut back, 2 bases at V and 4 bases at J, with 6 bases in the middle.

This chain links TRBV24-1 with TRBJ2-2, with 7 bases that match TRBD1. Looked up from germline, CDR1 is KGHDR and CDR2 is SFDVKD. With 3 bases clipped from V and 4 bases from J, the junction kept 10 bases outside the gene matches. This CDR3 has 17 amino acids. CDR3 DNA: TGTGCCACCAGTGATAAACCTAGGGGGCGGGTCACCGGGGAGCTGTTTTTT. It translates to CATSDKPRGRVTGELFF.

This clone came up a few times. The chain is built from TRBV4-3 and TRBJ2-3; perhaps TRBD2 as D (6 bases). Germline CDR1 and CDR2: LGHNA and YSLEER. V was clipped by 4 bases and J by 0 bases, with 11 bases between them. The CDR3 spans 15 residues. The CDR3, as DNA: TGCGCCAGCAGCCTCTTAGCGGCTAGCACAGATACGCAGTATTTT. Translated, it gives CASSLLAASTDTQYF.

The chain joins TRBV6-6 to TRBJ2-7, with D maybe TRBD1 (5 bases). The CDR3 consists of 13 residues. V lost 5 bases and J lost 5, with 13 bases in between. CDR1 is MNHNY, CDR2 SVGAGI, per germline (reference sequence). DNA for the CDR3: TGTGCCAGCAGTGTCCAGGGTCAGAACGAGCAGTACTTC. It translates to CASSVQGQNEQYF.

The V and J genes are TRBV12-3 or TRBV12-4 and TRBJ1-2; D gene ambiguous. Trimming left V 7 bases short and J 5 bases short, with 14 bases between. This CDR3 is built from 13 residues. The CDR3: CASTLGEGYGYTF. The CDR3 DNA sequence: TGTGCCAGCACCCTCGGAGAAGGTTATGGCTACACCTTC.

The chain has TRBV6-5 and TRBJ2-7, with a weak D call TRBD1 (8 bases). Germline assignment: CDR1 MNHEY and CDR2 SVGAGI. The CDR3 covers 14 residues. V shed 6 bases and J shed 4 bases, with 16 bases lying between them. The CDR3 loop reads CASSPQGGGYEQYF. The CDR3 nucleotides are TGTGCCAGCAGCCCACAGGGGGGGGGTTACGAGCAGTACTTC.

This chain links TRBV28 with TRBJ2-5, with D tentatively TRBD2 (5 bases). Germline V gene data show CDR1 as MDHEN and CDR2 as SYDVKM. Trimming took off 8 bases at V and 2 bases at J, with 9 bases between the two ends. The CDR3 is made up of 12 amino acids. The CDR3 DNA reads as TGTGCCAGCGGACTTGTACAAGAGACCCAGTACTTC. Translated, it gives CASGLVQETQYF.

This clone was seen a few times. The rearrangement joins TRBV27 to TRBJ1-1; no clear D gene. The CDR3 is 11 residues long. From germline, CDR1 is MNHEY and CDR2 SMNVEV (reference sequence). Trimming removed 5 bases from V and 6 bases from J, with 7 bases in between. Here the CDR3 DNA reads TGTGCCAGCAGTCCCACGGCTGAAGCTTTCTTT. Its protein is CASSPTAEAFF.

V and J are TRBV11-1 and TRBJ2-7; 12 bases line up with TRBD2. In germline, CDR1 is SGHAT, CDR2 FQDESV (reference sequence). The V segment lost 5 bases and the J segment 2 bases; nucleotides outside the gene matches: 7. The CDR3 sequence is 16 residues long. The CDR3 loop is CASSQGLAGHPYEQYF. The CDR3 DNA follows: TGTGCCAGCAGCCAAGGACTAGCGGGGCACCCCTACGAGCAGTACTTC. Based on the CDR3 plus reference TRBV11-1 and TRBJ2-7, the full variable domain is EAEVAQSPRYKITEKSQAVAFWCDPISGHATLYWYRQILGQGPELLVQFQDESVVDDSQLPKDRFSAERLKGVDSTLKIQPAELGDSAMYLCASSQGLAGHPYEQYFGPGTRLTVT.

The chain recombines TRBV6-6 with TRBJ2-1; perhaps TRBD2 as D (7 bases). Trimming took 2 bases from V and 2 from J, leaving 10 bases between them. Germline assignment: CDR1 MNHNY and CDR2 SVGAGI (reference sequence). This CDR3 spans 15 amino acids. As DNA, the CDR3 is TGTGCCAGCAGTTACCGGGGGGCCCCCTACAATGAGCAGTTCTTC. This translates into CASSYRGAPYNEQFF.

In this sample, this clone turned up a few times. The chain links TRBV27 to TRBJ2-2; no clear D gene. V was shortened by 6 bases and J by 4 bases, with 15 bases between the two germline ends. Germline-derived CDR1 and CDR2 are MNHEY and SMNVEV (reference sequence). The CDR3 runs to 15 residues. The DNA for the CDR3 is TGTGCCAGCAGAACACCAGGTCGAATCACCGGGGAGCTGTTTTTT. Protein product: CASRTPGRITGELFF.

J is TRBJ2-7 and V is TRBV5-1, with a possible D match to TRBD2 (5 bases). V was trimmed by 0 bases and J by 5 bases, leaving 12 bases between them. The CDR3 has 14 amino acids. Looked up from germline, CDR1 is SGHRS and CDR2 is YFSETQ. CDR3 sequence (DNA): TGCGCCAGCAGCTTGGGCTTAGCGAGGCACGAGCAGTACTTC. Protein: CASSLGLARHEQYF.

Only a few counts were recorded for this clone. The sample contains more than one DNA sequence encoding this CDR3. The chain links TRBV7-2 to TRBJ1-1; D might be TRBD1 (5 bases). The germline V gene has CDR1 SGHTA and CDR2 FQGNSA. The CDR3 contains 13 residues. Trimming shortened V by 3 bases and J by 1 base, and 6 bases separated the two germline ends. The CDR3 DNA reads TGTGCCAGCAGCTTGGGGCAGAACACTGAAGCTTTCTTT. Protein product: CASSLGQNTEAFF.

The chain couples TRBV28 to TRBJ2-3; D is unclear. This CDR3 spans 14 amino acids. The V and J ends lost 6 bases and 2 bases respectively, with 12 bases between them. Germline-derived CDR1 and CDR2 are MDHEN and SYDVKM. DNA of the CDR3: TGTGCCAGCAGAAAGGAGTTTTACACAGATACGCAGTATTTT. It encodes CASRKEFYTDTQYF.

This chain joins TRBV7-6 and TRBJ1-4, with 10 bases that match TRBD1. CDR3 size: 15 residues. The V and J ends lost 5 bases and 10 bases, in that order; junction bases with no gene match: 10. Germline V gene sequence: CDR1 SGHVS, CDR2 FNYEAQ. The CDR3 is CASSVSGQGLSKLFF. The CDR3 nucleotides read TGTGCCAGCAGCGTCTCGGGACAGGGGCTCTCAAAACTGTTTTTT.

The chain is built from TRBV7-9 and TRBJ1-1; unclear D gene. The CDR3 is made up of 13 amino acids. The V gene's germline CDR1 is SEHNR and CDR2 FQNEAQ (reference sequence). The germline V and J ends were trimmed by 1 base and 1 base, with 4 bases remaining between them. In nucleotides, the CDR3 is TGTGCCAGCAGCTTAGAGCCGAACACTGAAGCTTTCTTT. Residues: CASSLEPNTEAFF.

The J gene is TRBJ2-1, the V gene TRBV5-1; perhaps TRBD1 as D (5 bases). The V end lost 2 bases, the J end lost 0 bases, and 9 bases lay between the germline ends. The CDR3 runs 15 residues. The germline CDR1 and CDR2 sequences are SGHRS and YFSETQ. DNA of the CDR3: TGCGCCAGCAGCTTTGCAGGGAACTCCTACAATGAGCAGTTCTTC. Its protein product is CASSFAGNSYNEQFF.

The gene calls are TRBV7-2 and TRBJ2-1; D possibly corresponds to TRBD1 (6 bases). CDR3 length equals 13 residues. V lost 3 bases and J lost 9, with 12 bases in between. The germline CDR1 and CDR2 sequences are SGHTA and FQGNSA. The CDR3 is CASSFDRTAEQFF. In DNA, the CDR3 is TGTGCCAGCAGCTTCGACAGGACAGCTGAGCAGTTCTTC.

The CDR3 sequence is CARATGNNQPQHF. In DNA form, the CDR3 reads TGTGCCAGGGCGACAGGGAATAATCAGCCCCAGCATTTT. This chain links TRBV27 with TRBJ1-5; 7 bases are a match to TRBD1. V was pared by 9 bases and J by 4 bases, with 6 bases of the junction left unmatched. Germline loops: CDR1 MNHEY, CDR2 SMNVEV (reference sequence). The CDR3 is made up of 13 amino acids.